The rows below give T cell receptor beta chains drawn from one sample of a study of blood T cell repertoires in COVID-19. The table came from immunoSEQ multiplex PCR; TCRdb's copy has only in-frame clones and leaves some out. The repertoire has under 45,000 clones, roughly 87% of them found once; the top ten carry 23%. The sample was peripheral blood. These TCRs come from a woman of 80 years or more in a cohort sampled during active or convalescent COVID-19. The CDR3 runs from the conserved cysteine through the conserved F or W. The order of the fields is J gene, V gene, D gene, clone size, CDR3 protein, CDR3 DNA. The D gene is left open where the match is weak. Clone size is given for some rows only: seen once, a few or many times, or a class if the clone is expanded.

TRBJ1-1 TRBV5-1 NA NA CASSGGERNTEAFF TGCGCCAGCAGCGGAGGTGAGCGTAACACTGAAGCTTTCTTT
TRBJ2-6 TRBV2 TRBD1 NA CASSTTGAGANVLTF TGTGCCAGCAGTACCACAGGGGCTGGGGCCAACGTCCTGACTTTC
TRBJ1-2 TRBV12-3/TRBV12-4 NA NA CASSFEGRNGYTF TGTGCCAGCAGTTTCGAGGGCCGGAATGGCTACACCTTC
TRBJ2-4 TRBV24-1 NA NA CATSDLLGGALNKNIQYF TGTGCCACCAGTGATTTGCTGGGGGGGGCGTTAAACAAAAACATTCAGTACTTC
TRBJ2-1 TRBV6-6 TRBD2 NA CASSTSGSSEQFF TGTGCCAGCAGTACTAGCGGCAGCAGTGAGCAGTTCTTC
TRBJ2-1 TRBV5-4 NA NA CASSLEEWNEQFF TGTGCCAGCAGCCTTGAAGAGTGGAATGAGCAGTTCTTC
TRBJ1-2 TRBV19 NA once CASRDPGERGYTF TGTGCCAGTAGGGACCCTGGGGAGCGTGGCTACACCTTC
TRBJ1-2 TRBV6-5 NA NA CASSPGLYGYTF TGTGCCAGCAGCCCAGGCCTCTATGGCTACACCTTC
TRBJ1-2 TRBV5-6 NA NA CASSPFVPYGYTF TGTGCCAGCAGCCCTTTCGTCCCCTATGGCTACACCTTC
TRBJ2-7 TRBV5-4 TRBD2 NA CASSPGTSAAYEQYF TGTGCCAGCAGCCCCGGGACTAGCGCAGCCTACGAGCAGTACTTC
TRBJ2-5 TRBV27 NA NA CAYVGVLPRETQYF TGTGCTTACGTCGGGGTCCTCCCCCGTGAGACCCAGTACTTC
TRBJ2-1 TRBV12-3/TRBV12-4 NA NA CASSLSGNEQFF TGTGCCAGCAGTTTATCGGGCAATGAGCAGTTCTTC
TRBJ2-3 TRBV5-1 NA NA CASSPKGDSTDTQYF TGCGCCAGCAGCCCTAAGGGGGACAGCACAGATACGCAGTATTTT
TRBJ1-2 TRBV24-1 TRBD1 NA CATSDLGDRGGTNYGYTF TGTGCCACCAGTGATTTGGGGGACAGGGGGGGAACTAACTATGGCTACACCTTC
TRBJ2-7 TRBV7-2 TRBD1 NA CASSSRGGSEQYF TGTGCCAGCAGCTCAAGAGGGGGCAGCGAGCAGTACTTC
TRBJ1-1 TRBV5-5 NA NA CASSFSGGGGTEAFF TGTGCCAGCAGCTTTTCAGGAGGAGGAGGCACTGAAGCTTTCTTT
TRBJ2-7 TRBV5-6 TRBD1 NA CASSLVAGGIYEQYF TGTGCCAGCAGCTTGGTAGCAGGGGGCATCTACGAGCAGTACTTC
TRBJ2-1 TRBV5-1 TRBD2 NA CASRMAGGAYNEQFF TGCGCCAGCAGAATGGCGGGGGGAGCCTACAATGAGCAGTTCTTC
TRBJ2-5 TRBV11-3 TRBD2 NA CASSLTSEGETQYF TGTGCCAGCAGCTTGACTAGCGAGGGAGAGACCCAGTACTTC
TRBJ2-5 TRBV19 TRBD1 few CASSIQGAWETQYF TGTGCCAGTAGTATTCAGGGGGCTTGGGAGACCCAGTACTTC
TRBJ2-7 TRBV20-1 TRBD2 NA CSASVAGGAYEQYF TGCAGTGCTAGTGTAGCGGGGGGTGCCTACGAGCAGTACTTC
TRBJ2-1 TRBV5-8 NA NA CASSLGPLAYNEQFF TGTGCCAGCAGCTTGGGACCACTAGCTTACAATGAGCAGTTCTTC
TRBJ2-4 TRBV11-3 TRBD1 NA CASSSLGQDSAIQYF TGTGCCAGCAGCTCACTGGGACAGGATAGTGCCATTCAGTACTTC
TRBJ1-3 TRBV5-5 NA NA CASSLRGLSSGNTIYF TGTGCCAGCAGCTTACGAGGACTTTCCTCTGGAAACACCATATATTTT
TRBJ2-1 TRBV6-5 TRBD1 NA CATRDRDNNEQFF TGTGCCACACGGGACAGGGACAACAATGAGCAGTTCTTC
TRBJ2-2 TRBV11-2 TRBD2 few CASSSGTGTRYTGELFF TGTGCCAGCAGCTCAGGGACCGGGACTAGATATACCGGGGAGCTGTTTTTT
TRBJ2-7 TRBV12-5 NA NA CASGEGVSYEQYF TGTGCTAGTGGAGAAGGGGTTTCCTACGAGCAGTACTTC
TRBJ2-1 TRBV5-6 TRBD2 NA CASSLTSGTSYNEQFF TGTGCCAGCAGCTTGACGAGCGGGACTTCCTACAATGAGCAGTTCTTC
TRBJ2-7 TRBV15 NA NA CATSRGGSYEQYF TGTGCCACCAGCCGGGGAGGTAGCTACGAGCAGTACTTC
TRBJ1-2 TRBV5-8 NA NA CASSLEGNPYGYTF TGTGCCAGCAGTCTGGAGGGGAATCCCTATGGCTACACCTTC
TRBJ2-7 TRBV3-1/TRBV3-2 NA NA CASSQGAYEQYF TGTGCCAGCAGCCAAGGAGCTTACGAGCAGTACTTC